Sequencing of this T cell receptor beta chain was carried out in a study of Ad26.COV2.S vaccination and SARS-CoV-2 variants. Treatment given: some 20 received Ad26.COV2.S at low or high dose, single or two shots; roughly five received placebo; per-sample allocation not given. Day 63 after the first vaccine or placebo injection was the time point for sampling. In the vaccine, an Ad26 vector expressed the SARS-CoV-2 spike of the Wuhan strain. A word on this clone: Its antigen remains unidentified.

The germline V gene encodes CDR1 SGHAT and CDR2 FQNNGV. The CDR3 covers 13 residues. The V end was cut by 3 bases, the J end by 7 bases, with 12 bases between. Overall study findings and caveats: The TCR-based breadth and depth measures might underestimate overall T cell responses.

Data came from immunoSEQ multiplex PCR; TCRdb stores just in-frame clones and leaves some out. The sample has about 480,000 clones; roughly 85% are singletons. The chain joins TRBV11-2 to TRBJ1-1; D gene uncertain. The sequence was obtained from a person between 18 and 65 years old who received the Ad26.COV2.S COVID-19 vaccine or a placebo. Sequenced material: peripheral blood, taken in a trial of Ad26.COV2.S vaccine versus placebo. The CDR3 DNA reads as TGTGCCAGCAGCTTCAGCGGGCACTATGAAGCTTTCTTT. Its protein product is CASSFSGHYEAFF.